This T cell receptor (beta chain) was sequenced in a study of shared clonotypes between healthy human individuals. The overall study: Each donor contributed plates that comprised three CD4 naive, three CD4 memory, two CD8 naive and one CD8 memory.

Worth noting for this clone: What it recognizes is unknown.

This CDR3 region has 14 residues. Germline V lookup: CDR1 MNHNS, CDR2 SASEGT. V trimming: 4 bases; J trimming: 2 bases; junction bases outside the gene matches: 1. Whole-study results and caveats: Clonotype sharing across a few donors was observed for roughly 5% of naive CD4 clonotypes. Sequencing depth was expected to influence donor clonotype sharing.

Data came from immunoSEQ multiplex PCR; TCRdb stores just in-frame clones and leaves some out. The sample records 2,500,000 or so clones, more than 85% being singletons. Naive CD45RA+ and memory CD45RA-negative subsets were split from CD4+ cells. The receptor was isolated from a man younger than 35 in good health. Some clones in this sample may be carry-over from other donors' samples. The rearrangement uses TRBV6-1 and TRBJ2-7, with 11 bases lining up with TRBD2. Sequencing used naive CD4+ T cells from PBMCs. As for subset: CD45RA+ positively selected. The CDR3 DNA is TGTGCCAGCAGTGTGACTAGCGGGACCTACGAGCAGTACTTC. It translates to CASSVTSGTYEQYF.